Below are 23 T cell receptor beta chains sequenced from a single sample in a study of lymphopenia after photon versus proton radiotherapy (dated by TCRdb to between 2019 and 2020). Library construction relied on the immunoSEQ multiplex PCR assay. TCRdb took over this immuneACCESS table, retaining in-frame rearrangements with V and J assigned. Such tables are incomplete; in checked studies, under half of the missing clones stem from an unresolved V gene, and the remainder is unexplained. This sample is represented by 29,000 or so clones; approximately 90% of them were singletons. The top ten clonotypes cover 50% of the sample. The specimen was peripheral blood, collected from a patient treated with proton-based radiotherapy. Receptors originate from a woman in her fifties or sixties with cholangiocarcinoma. Some clones in this sample may be carry-over from other donors' samples.

The chain employs TRBV6-5 and TRBJ2-3; the D gene is possibly TRBD2 (6 bases). CDR3 size: 15 residues. In germline, CDR1 is MNHEY, CDR2 SVGAGI. With 4 bases removed from V and 6 bases from J, the gap between germline ends came to 17 bases. The CDR3 reads CASSLGLPAFDTQYF. The DNA for the CDR3 is TGTGCCAGCAGTTTGGGACTGCCGGCATTTGATACGCAGTATTTT.

Details on this clone: A read error may produce the germline difference seen at one junction end. This specimen includes other DNA sequences encoding the same CDR3. The chain links TRBV5-4 to TRBJ2-3, with D perhaps matching TRBD1 (5 bases). The CDR3 is 13 amino acids. In germline, CDR1 is SGHNT, CDR2 YYREEE (reference sequence). CDR3 DNA sequence: TGCGCCAGCAGCCAATTTCAGGGAGATACGCAGTATTTT. This codes for CASSQFQGDTQYF.

A single count supports this clone. The rearrangement joins TRBV5-4 to TRBJ2-5, with a weak D call TRBD1 (6 bases). With the DNA end fitting TRBJ2-7 better, the J assignment may be wrong. The CDR3 sequence is 16 residues long. CDR1 SGHNT and CDR2 YYREEE come from the germline V gene (reference sequence). CDR3 protein: CASSLSTGILSYEQYF. CDR3 bases: TGTGCCAGCAGCTTGAGTACAGGGATATTATCCTACGAGCAGTACTTC.

The gene calls are TRBV29-1 and TRBJ2-3; tentatively, D is TRBD1 or TRBD2 (6 bases each). CDR3 length equals 15 residues. In germline, CDR1 is SQVTM, CDR2 ANQGSEA. V was clipped by 6 bases and J by 1 base, with 17 bases between them. The chain's CDR3 is CSVRRGAGGTDTQYF. CDR3 DNA: TGCAGCGTGAGGAGGGGGGCTGGAGGCACAGATACGCAGTATTTT.

This clone was seen only once. This rearrangement joins TRBV14 to TRBJ2-1; TRBD2 agrees at 8 bases. The CDR3 consists of 17 residues. Trimming took 4 bases from V and 7 from J; bases not matched to a gene: 15. Germline CDR1 reads SGHDN; CDR2 reads FVKESK. The DNA of the CDR3 is TGTGCCAGCAGCCGAGAACAGGGAGCGGGAGCCCTTAATGAGCAGTTCTTC. Protein product: CASSREQGAGALNEQFF.

This chain links TRBV18 with TRBJ1-2; unclear D gene. The V end was cut by 6 bases, the J end by 3 bases, with 20 bases between. The CDR3 consists of 16 residues. Germline loops: CDR1 KGHSH, CDR2 LQKENI. The CDR3, as DNA: TGTGCCAGCTCCCCGAATACCGGCAGAGTCGACTATGGCTACACCTTC. It translates to CASSPNTGRVDYGYTF.

In its sample, this clone was seen a few times. This chain links TRBV6-5 with TRBJ2-7; possibly TRBD1 for D (5 bases). V was cut by 6 bases and J by 2 bases, with 11 bases left in between. The CDR3 covers 13 residues. Looked up from germline, CDR1 is MNHEY and CDR2 is SVGAGI. CDR3 loop: CASSTRQTYEQYF. DNA for the CDR3: TGTGCCAGCAGCACCCGACAGACCTACGAGCAGTACTTC.

This chain uses TRBV27 with TRBJ2-3; the D is unclear. V shed 6 bases and J shed 0 bases, with 10 bases lying between them. Germline CDR1 MNHEY, CDR2 SMNVEV (reference sequence). This CDR3 region has 14 residues. The CDR3 sequence is CASSLRRSTDTQYF. The CDR3 DNA reads TGTGCCAGCAGCCTAAGGCGTAGCACAGATACGCAGTATTTT.

J is TRBJ2-5 and V is TRBV29-1; tentative D call: TRBD2 (6 bases). Gene TRBJ2-7 matches the end of the DNA better, so the J call may be wrong. Germline V gene lookup returns CDR1 SQVTM and CDR2 ANQGSEA. The CDR3 is 11 residues long. The CDR3 DNA follows: TGCAGCGTTGGGACTACTTACGAGCAGTACTTC. As protein: CSVGTTYEQYF.

In regard to this clone: As the CDR3 is not closed by the conserved phenylalanine or tryptophan, this likely results from a read error. CDR3 nucleotides: TGCGCCAGCAGCATCGACGGCAGGCAGGGACGGCATGGCTACACCTCC. The encoded protein is CASSIDGRQGRHGYTS. V usage is TRBV4-3 and J usage is TRBJ1-2; D perhaps matches TRBD1 (5 bases). The germline V gene has CDR1 LGHNA and CDR2 YSLEER. The ends were cut back, 5 bases at V and 6 bases at J, with 22 bases in the middle. The CDR3 covers 16 residues.

This chain uses TRBV19 with TRBJ1-1, with D perhaps TRBD1 (6 bases). This CDR3 spans 12 amino acids. The germline V and J ends were trimmed by 7 bases and 6 bases, with 12 bases remaining between them. Germline V gene lookup returns CDR1 LNHDA and CDR2 SQIVND (reference sequence). CDR3 residues: CASNDRGPEAFF. Written as DNA, the CDR3 is TGTGCCAGTAACGACCGGGGGCCTGAAGCTTTCTTT.

This rearrangement joins TRBV2 to TRBJ2-5; TRBD2 matches 8 bases. The germline V gene has CDR1 SNHLY and CDR2 FYNNEI. V lost 3 bases and J lost 5; bases outside the gene matches: 11. CDR3 length: 16 residues. Here the CDR3 DNA reads TGTGCCAGCAGTGATCTGTCGGGACTAGATTTTGAGACCCAGTACTTC. Translated, it gives CASSDLSGLDFETQYF.

The V gene is TRBV5-5, the J gene TRBJ2-7; a weak D match, TRBD2 (5 bases). Germline V gene data show CDR1 as SGHKS and CDR2 as YYEKEE (reference sequence). With 4 bases removed from V and 3 bases from J, the gap between germline ends came to 8 bases. The CDR3 spans 12 residues. The CDR3: CASSRGNYEQYF. The CDR3 DNA follows: TGTGCCAGCAGCCGGGGAAACTACGAGCAGTACTTC.

This clone was recorded once. The rearrangement uses TRBV7-9 and TRBJ1-6; 7 bases align to TRBD1. The germline V gene has CDR1 SEHNR and CDR2 FQNEAQ (reference sequence). The CDR3 is made up of 13 amino acids. The V and J ends lost 5 bases and 7 bases, in that order; junction bases with no gene match: 2. CDR3 in DNA: TGTGCCAGCAGCACACAGGGGAATTCACCCCTCCACTTT. Its protein product is CASSTQGNSPLHF.

The rearrangement links TRBV19 to TRBJ2-7, with 8 positions matching TRBD2. V trimming: 3 bases; J trimming: 2 bases; junction bases outside the gene matches: 9. Germline CDR1 LNHDA, CDR2 SQIVND (reference sequence). The CDR3 has 16 residues. The DNA of the CDR3 is TGTGCCAGTAGTATCGGGATCGCGGGGGGAGCCTACGAGCAGTACTTC. Translating it yields CASSIGIAGGAYEQYF.

This clone was seen more than once but under ten times. V gene TRBV7-6 combines with J gene TRBJ2-3; 14 nucleotides agree with TRBD2. This CDR3 is 20 amino acids long. Germline V gene lookup returns CDR1 SGHVS and CDR2 FNYEAQ. The junction had 16 bases not matched to a gene; V was cut back by 5 bases and J by 3 bases. The CDR3 loop reads CASSRTLWTSGGPGTDTQYF. In nucleotides, the CDR3 is TGTGCCAGCAGCCGAACCTTGTGGACTAGCGGGGGGCCGGGGACAGATACGCAGTATTTT. Together with reference TRBV7-6 and TRBJ2-3, the CDR3 gives the full variable domain: GAGVSQSPRYKVTKRGQDVALRCDPISGHVSLYWYRQALGQGPEFLTYFNYEAQQDKSGLPNDRFSAERPEGSISTLTIQRTEQRDSAMYRCASSRTLWTSGGPGTDTQYFGPGTRLTVL.

The chain uses TRBV6-5 and TRBJ2-7; D might be TRBD1 (6 bases). Trimming cost V 0 bases and J 3 bases, with 15 bases left between them. Germline V gives CDR1 MNHEY, CDR2 SVGAGI. CDR3 length: 16 amino acids. CDR3 DNA sequence: TGTGCCAGCAGTTACTCGATCCTGGGACACCTCTACGAGCAGTACTTC. Amino acids: CASSYSILGHLYEQYF.

The chain links TRBV5-1 to TRBJ1-2, with 7 bases matching TRBD1. The CDR3 runs 15 residues. J was trimmed by 3 bases and V by 3 bases; bases with no gene match: 8. Germline assignment: CDR1 SGHRS and CDR2 YFSETQ. CDR3 bases: TGCGCCAGCAGCTCGACAGGGAAGGACTACTATGGCTACACCTTC. Protein sequence: CASSSTGKDYYGYTF. The complete variable domain, with remaining parts taken from reference TRBV5-1 and TRBJ1-2, reads KAGVTQTPRYLIKTRGQQVTLSCSPISGHRSVSWYQQTPGQGLQFLFEYFSETQRNKGNFPGRFSGRQFSNSRSEMNVSTLELGDSALYLCASSSTGKDYYGYTFGSGTRLTVV.

This clone came up a few times. The chain has TRBV2 and TRBJ1-5; no clear D gene. This CDR3 is 15 amino acids long. Per the germline V gene, CDR1 is SNHLY and CDR2 is FYNNEI. V lost 4 bases, J lost 5 bases, and 15 bases lay in between. CDR3 nucleotide sequence: TGTGCCAGCAGTGTAACAAGTAACGGTGATCAGCCCCAGCATTTT. Its protein product is CASSVTSNGDQPQHF.

V is TRBV7-9 and J is TRBJ1-1, with D possibly being TRBD1 (5 bases). The CDR3 contains 14 residues. CDR1 and CDR2 from the germline V gene are SEHNR and FQNEAQ (reference sequence). With 1 base removed from V and 10 bases from J, the gap between germline ends came to 16 bases. The CDR3 here is CASSLDLPGPGAFF. The CDR3 DNA reads as TGTGCCAGCAGCTTAGACCTTCCGGGGCCGGGAGCTTTCTTT.

The V and J genes are TRBV7-9 and TRBJ1-2; D not resolved. With 0 bases removed from V and 5 bases from J, the gap between germline ends came to 10 bases. CDR3 length equals 14 residues. The germline V gene has CDR1 SEHNR and CDR2 FQNEAQ (reference sequence). In DNA, the CDR3 is TGTGCCAGCAGCTTAGCGACCCCCTATTATGGCTACACCTTC. This sequence encodes CASSLATPYYGYTF.

The chain recombines TRBV2 with TRBJ2-6, with D perhaps TRBD2 (6 bases). Germline V gives CDR1 SNHLY, CDR2 FYNNEI. The V gene lost 8 bases and the J gene lost 2 bases, with 10 bases spanning the gap. This CDR3 has 14 residues. The CDR3 loop is CASFGGTGANVLTF. The DNA for the CDR3 is TGTGCCAGCTTCGGGGGTACTGGGGCCAACGTCCTGACTTTC.

The rearrangement uses TRBV7-6 and TRBJ2-7; 10 bases agree with TRBD2. The V and J ends lost 0 bases and 2 bases, in that order; junction bases with no gene match: 10. The CDR3 spans 18 residues. Germline CDR1 and CDR2: SGHVS and FNYEAQ. Here the CDR3 reads CASSLAQLAGGGAYEQYF. CDR3 DNA sequence: TGTGCCAGCAGCTTAGCTCAATTAGCGGGAGGTGGGGCCTACGAGCAGTACTTC. The full variable domain, its missing parts supplied by reference TRBV7-6 and TRBJ2-7, is GAGVSQSPRYKVTKRGQDVALRCDPISGHVSLYWYRQALGQGPEFLTYFNYEAQQDKSGLPNDRFSAERPEGSISTLTIQRTEQRDSAMYRCASSLAQLAGGGAYEQYFGPGTRLTVT.